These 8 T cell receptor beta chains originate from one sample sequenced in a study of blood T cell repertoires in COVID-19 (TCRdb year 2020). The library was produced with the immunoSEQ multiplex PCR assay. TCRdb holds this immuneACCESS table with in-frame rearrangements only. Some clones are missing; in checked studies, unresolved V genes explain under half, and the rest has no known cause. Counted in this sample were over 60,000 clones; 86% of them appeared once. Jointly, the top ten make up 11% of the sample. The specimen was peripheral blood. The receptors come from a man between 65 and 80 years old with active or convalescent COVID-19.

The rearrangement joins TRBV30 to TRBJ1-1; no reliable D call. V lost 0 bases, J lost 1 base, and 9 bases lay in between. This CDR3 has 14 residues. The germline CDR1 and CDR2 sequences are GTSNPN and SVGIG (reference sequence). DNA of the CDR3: TGTGCCTGGAGTGTGAGTGGAGGGAACACTGAAGCTTTCTTT. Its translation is CAWSVSGGNTEAFF.

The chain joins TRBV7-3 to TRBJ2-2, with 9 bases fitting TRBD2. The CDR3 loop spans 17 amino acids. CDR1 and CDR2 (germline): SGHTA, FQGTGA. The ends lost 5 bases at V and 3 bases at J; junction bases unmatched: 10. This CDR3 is CASSPVSSGSHTGELFF. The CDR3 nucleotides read TGTGCCAGCAGCCCCGTTAGTAGCGGGAGTCACACCGGGGAGCTGTTTTTT.

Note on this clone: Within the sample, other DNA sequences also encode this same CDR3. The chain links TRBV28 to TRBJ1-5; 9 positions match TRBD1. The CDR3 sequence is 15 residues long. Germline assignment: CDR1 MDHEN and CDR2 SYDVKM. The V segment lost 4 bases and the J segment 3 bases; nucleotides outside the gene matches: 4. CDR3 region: CASSSGQGNNQPQHF. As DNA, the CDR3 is TGTGCCAGCAGTTCTGGACAGGGGAACAATCAGCCCCAGCATTTT.

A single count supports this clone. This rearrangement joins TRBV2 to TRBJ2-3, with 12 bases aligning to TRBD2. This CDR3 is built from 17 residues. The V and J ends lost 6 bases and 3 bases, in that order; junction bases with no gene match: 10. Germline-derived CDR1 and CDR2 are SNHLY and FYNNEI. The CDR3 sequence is CASRRWTSGIGTDTQYF. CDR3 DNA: TGTGCCAGCAGAAGGTGGACTAGCGGGATAGGAACAGATACGCAGTATTTT. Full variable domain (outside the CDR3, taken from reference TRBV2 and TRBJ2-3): EPEVTQTPSHQVTQMGQEVILRCVPISNHLYFYWYRQILGQKVEFLVSFYNNEISEKSEIFDDQFSVERPDGSNFTLKIRSTKLEDSAMYFCASRRWTSGIGTDTQYFGPGTRLTVL.

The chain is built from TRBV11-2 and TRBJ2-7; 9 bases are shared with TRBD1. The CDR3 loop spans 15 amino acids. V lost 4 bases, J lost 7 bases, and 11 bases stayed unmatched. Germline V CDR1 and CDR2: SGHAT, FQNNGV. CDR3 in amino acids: CASSYRTGVLSEQYF. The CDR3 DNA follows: TGTGCCAGCAGCTACCGGACAGGGGTTTTATCAGAGCAGTACTTC.

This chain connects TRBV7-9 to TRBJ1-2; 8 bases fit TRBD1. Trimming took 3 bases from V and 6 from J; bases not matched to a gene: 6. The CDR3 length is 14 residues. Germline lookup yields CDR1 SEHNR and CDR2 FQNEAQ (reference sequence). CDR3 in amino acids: CASSLSGQGHGYTF. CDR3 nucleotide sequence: TGTGCCAGCAGCTTGAGTGGACAGGGCCATGGCTACACCTTC.

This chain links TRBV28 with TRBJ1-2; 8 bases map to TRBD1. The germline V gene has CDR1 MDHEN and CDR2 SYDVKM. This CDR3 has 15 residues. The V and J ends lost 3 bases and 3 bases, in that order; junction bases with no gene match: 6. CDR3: CASSFQGAIYYGYTF. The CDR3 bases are TGTGCCAGCAGTTTCCAGGGGGCGATTTACTATGGCTACACCTTC.

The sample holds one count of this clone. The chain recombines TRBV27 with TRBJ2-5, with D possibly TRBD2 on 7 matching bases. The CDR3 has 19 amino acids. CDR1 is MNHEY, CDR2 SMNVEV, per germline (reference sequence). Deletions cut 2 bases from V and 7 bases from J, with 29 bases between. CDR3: CASSLTKSASGRQGGTQYF. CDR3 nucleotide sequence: TGTGCCAGCAGTTTAACAAAGTCGGCTAGCGGCCGACAAGGGGGGACCCAGTACTTC.